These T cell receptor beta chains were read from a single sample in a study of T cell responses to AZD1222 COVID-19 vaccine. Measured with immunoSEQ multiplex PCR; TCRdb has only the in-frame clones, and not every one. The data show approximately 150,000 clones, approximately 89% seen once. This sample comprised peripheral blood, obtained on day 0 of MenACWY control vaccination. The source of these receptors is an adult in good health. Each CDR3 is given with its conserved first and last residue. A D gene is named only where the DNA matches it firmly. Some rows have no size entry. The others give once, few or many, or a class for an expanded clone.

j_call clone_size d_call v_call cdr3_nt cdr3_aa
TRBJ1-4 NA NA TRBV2 TGTGCCAGCAAGGTCTCTGGGGGGGATGAAAAACTGTTTTTT CASKVSGGDEKLFF
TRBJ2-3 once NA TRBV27 TGTGCCAGCAGTCCTCTTTTGGGGTCCGTAACAGATACGCAGTATTTT CASSPLLGSVTDTQYF
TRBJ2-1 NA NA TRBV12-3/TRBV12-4 TGTGCCAGCAGTCCAATAATCCCCAATGAGCAGTTCTTC CASSPIIPNEQFF
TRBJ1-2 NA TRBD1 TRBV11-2 TGTGCCAGCAGCTTGATAGGACAGGGGGCGCGAGGCTACACCTTC CASSLIGQGARGYTF
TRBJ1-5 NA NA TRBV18 TGTGCCAGCTCACCGACACTTAGCAATCAGCCCCAGCATTTT CASSPTLSNQPQHF
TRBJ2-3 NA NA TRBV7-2 TGTGCCAGCAGCTTAGAAGACCTAGCTGAGGATACGCAGTATTTT CASSLEDLAEDTQYF
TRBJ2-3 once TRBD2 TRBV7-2 TGTGCCAGCAGCGCCTCCTTTCTAGCGGGGGTCACAGATACGCAGTATTTT CASSASFLAGVTDTQYF
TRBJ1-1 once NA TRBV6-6 TGTGCCAGCAGTCCCACCGGAGAAGCTTTCTTT CASSPTGEAFF
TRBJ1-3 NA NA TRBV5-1 TGCGCCAGCAGCTTGAACCAGGGAGGAAACACCATATATTTT CASSLNQGGNTIYF
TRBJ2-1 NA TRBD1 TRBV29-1 TGCAGCGTTTTCCAGGGGGCGGGTAATGAGCAGTTCTTC CSVFQGAGNEQFF
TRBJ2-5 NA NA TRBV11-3 TGTGCCAGCAGCTTATTCCGGGGGGCCCAAGAGACCCAGTACTTC CASSLFRGAQETQYF
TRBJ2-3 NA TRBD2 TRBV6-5 TGTGCCAGCAGGTTAGCGGGAGTCGGATTAGATACGCAGTATTTT CASRLAGVGLDTQYF
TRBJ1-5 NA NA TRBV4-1 TGCGCCAGCAGCCTTCTCCCGGTCAATCAGCCCCAGCATTTT CASSLLPVNQPQHF
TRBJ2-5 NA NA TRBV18 TGTGCCAGCTCACCACTGACTGATCAAGAGACCCAGTACTTC CASSPLTDQETQYF
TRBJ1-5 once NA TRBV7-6 TGTGCCAGCAGCTTCGGAGCAGGGGAACTTCAGCCCCAGCATTTT CASSFGAGELQPQHF
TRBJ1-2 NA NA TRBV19 TGTGCCAGTAGTAGAGCACCGGGAATCTATGGCTACACCTTC CASSRAPGIYGYTF
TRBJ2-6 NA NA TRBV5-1 TGCGCCAGCAGCTTACCGGGACCCTTGGACTCTGGGGCCAACGTCCTGACTTTC CASSLPGPLDSGANVLTF
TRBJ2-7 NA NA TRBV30 TGTGCCTGGAGTGTCTTAGGCAGGGGCTCCTACGAGCAGTACTTC CAWSVLGRGSYEQYF
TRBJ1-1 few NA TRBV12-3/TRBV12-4 TGTGCCAGCCGACATTTCTTGAACACTGAAGCTTTCTTT CASRHFLNTEAFF
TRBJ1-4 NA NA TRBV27 TGTGCCAGCAGTTTACGGCAGTGGGGGGAAAAACTGTTTTTT CASSLRQWGEKLFF
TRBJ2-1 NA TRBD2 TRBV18 TGTGCCAGCTCACCAGCTAGCGGGAGGGCCAGTGAGCAGTTCTTC CASSPASGRASEQFF
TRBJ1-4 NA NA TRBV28 TGTGCCAGCAGTTTGACGGTAGATGAAAAACTGTTTTTT CASSLTVDEKLFF
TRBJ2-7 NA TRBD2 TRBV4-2 TGTGCCAGCAGCCAAGGACTAGCGGGAGCCTACGAGCAGTACTTC CASSQGLAGAYEQYF
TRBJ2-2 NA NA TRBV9 TGTGCCAGCAGCGTAGCTTCAGGGAAGTCCGGGGAGCTGTTTTTT CASSVASGKSGELFF
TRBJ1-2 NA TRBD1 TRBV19 TGTGCCAGTAGTATTTCGGGAGAGACAGGGGAGTTTGGCTACACCTTC CASSISGETGEFGYTF
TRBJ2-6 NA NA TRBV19 TGTGCCAGTAGTACCCGGACAGTCAGCTCTGGGGCCAACGTCCTGACTTTC CASSTRTVSSGANVLTF